These 19 T cell receptor beta chains came from one sample sequenced in a study of control samples from healthy donors and cancer patients. Generated by immunoSEQ multiplex PCR, the TCRdb table keeps only in-frame clones and is missing some. This sample has about 160,000 clones; approximately 90% occur once, and the top ten carry around 12%. Sample: blood. These receptor sequences come from a man younger than 40 in good health.

V and J are TRBV9 and TRBJ2-7; D might be TRBD2 (6 bases). The germline V gene has CDR1 SGDLS and CDR2 YYNGEE. Trimming took off 3 bases at V and 3 bases at J, with 10 bases between the two ends. CDR3 length: 13 residues. In DNA, the CDR3 is TGTGCCAGCAGCGCCGGGGGTTTCTACGAGCAGTACTTC. It codes for CASSAGGFYEQYF. Complete variable domain (other parts from reference TRBV9 and TRBJ2-7): DSGVTQTPKHLITATGQRVTLRCSPRSGDLSVYWYQQSLDQGLQFLIQYYNGEERAKGNILERFSAQQFPDLHSELNLSSLELGDSALYFCASSAGGFYEQYFGPGTRLTVT.

This chain uses TRBV7-9 with TRBJ1-6; a possible D gene is TRBD1 (6 bases). Trimming took off 1 base at V and 8 bases at J, with 9 bases between the two ends. The CDR3 loop spans 14 amino acids. Germline CDR1 is SEHNR and CDR2 is FQNEAQ (reference sequence). DNA of the CDR3: TGTGCCAGCAGCTTAGTGGGGGCGCATTCACCCCTCCACTTT. Translating it yields CASSLVGAHSPLHF. The variable domain in full, completed from reference TRBV7-9 and TRBJ1-6, reads DTGVSQNPRHKITKRGQNVTFRCDPISEHNRLYWYRQTLGQGPEFLTYFQNEAQLEKSRLLSDRFSAERPKGSFSTLEIQRTEQGDSAMYLCASSLVGAHSPLHFGNGTRLTVT.

The rearrangement joins TRBV6-2 or TRBV6-3 to TRBJ2-1, with TRBD2 as a possible D gene (8 bases). The CDR3 loop spans 17 amino acids. Between the trimmed V and J ends, which lost 6 bases and 8 bases, there was a span of 26 bases. Germline assignment: CDR1 MNHEY and CDR2 SVGEGT. The CDR3 sequence is CASSQGGRTSYIHEQFF. For the CDR3, the DNA is TGTGCCAGCAGCCAGGGGGGCCGGACTAGCTATATCCATGAGCAGTTCTTC.

In its sample, this clone was seen a few times. The chain joins TRBV11-2 to TRBJ2-5; 9 bases align to TRBD1. The germline gives CDR1 SGHAT, CDR2 FQNNGV. J lost 5 bases, V lost 2 bases, and 6 bases had no gene match. This CDR3 is 15 amino acids long. CDR3 region: CASSLIGQGLETQYF. The CDR3 region has the DNA TGTGCCAGCAGCTTAATAGGACAGGGGCTTGAGACCCAGTACTTC. The full variable domain, rest sourced from reference TRBV11-2 and TRBJ2-5, is EAGVAQSPRYKIIEKRQSVAFWCNPISGHATLYWYQQILGQGPKLLIQFQNNGVVDDSQLPKDRFSAERLKGVDSTLKIQPAKLEDSAVYLCASSLIGQGLETQYFGPGTRLLVL.

This chain links TRBV7-2 with TRBJ2-5; TRBD2 is a possible D gene (6 bases). Trimming pared 1 base from V and 4 bases from J, leaving 13 bases between. Germline CDR1 reads SGHTA; CDR2 reads FQGNSA. This CDR3 region has 15 residues. The CDR3 region is CASSLGGEGVETQYF. CDR3 nucleotide sequence: TGTGCCAGCAGCTTAGGCGGGGAAGGGGTAGAGACCCAGTACTTC. Looking up the rest from reference TRBV7-2 and TRBJ2-5 gives the full variable domain: GAGVSQSPSNKVTEKGKDVELRCDPISGHTALYWYRQSLGQGLEFLIYFQGNSAPDKSGLPSDRFSAERTGGSVSTLTIQRTQQEDSAVYLCASSLGGEGVETQYFGPGTRLLVL.

This sequence joins TRBV25-1 and TRBJ1-3; D might be TRBD1 (5 bases). The CDR3 loop spans 16 amino acids. V was shortened by 3 bases and J by 0 bases, with 12 bases between the two germline ends. Germline assignment: CDR1 MGHDK and CDR2 SYGVNS. CDR3 DNA: TGTGCCAGCAGTGACCCGGGGGGTAGCTCTGGAAACACCATATATTTT. Its translation is CASSDPGGSSGNTIYF. Combining the CDR3 with reference TRBV25-1 and TRBJ1-3 gives the whole variable domain EADIYQTPRYLVIGTGKKITLECSQTMGHDKMYWYQQDPGMELHLIHYSYGVNSTEKGDLSSESTVSRIRTEHFPLTLESARPSHTSQYLCASSDPGGSSGNTIYFGEGSWLTVV.

J is TRBJ1-4 and V is TRBV28; 7 nucleotides line up with TRBD1. Germline V CDR1 and CDR2: MDHEN, SYDVKM. V lost 6 bases to trimming and J lost 8 bases; unmatched junction nucleotides: 6. This CDR3 region has 13 residues. CDR3 sequence: CASRNTGVEKLFF. In DNA form, the CDR3 reads TGTGCCAGCAGGAATACAGGGGTCGAAAAACTGTTTTTT.

V usage is TRBV28 and J usage is TRBJ1-1, with D unclear. Trimming stripped 6 bases from V and 1 base from J, with 6 bases between. The CDR3 loop spans 12 amino acids. Germline assignment: CDR1 MDHEN and CDR2 SYDVKM. Here the CDR3 reads CASRSSNTEAFF. The CDR3 DNA reads as TGTGCCAGCAGGAGCTCGAACACTGAAGCTTTCTTT.

The chain uses TRBV10-3 and TRBJ1-2, with unresolved D. In germline, CDR1 is ENHRY, CDR2 SYGVKD. V gave up 0 bases and J gave up 5 bases, with 7 bases separating them. This CDR3 is 13 amino acids long. In DNA, the CDR3 is TGTGCCATCAGTGAGTCGACGGATTATGGCTACACCTTC. It translates to CAISESTDYGYTF.

The chain is built from TRBV7-8 and TRBJ1-1; perhaps TRBD1 as D (6 bases). Trimming shortened V by 1 base and J by 7 bases, and 13 bases separated the two germline ends. The CDR3 spans 14 residues. Germline V CDR1 and CDR2: SGHVS, FQNEAQ. CDR3 nucleotide sequence: TGTGCCAGCAGCTTAGAGGCGACAGGCAGTGAAGCTTTCTTT. Protein product: CASSLEATGSEAFF.

The count of this clone is one. The germline gene is not matched at one end of the junction; a read error may be the cause. The chain is built from TRBV3-1 (or the pseudogene TRBV3-2) and TRBJ1-4; D is uncertain. Germline V gene sequence: CDR1 LGHDT, CDR2 YNNKEL (reference sequence). This CDR3 comprises 12 residues. The CDR3 region has the DNA TGTGCCAGCAGCCAGCTTAATGAAAAGCTGTTTTTT. Protein product: CASSQLNEKLFF.

The chain carries TRBV15 and TRBJ2-6; D possibly corresponds to TRBD2 (5 bases). The V end lost 3 bases, the J end lost 6 bases, and 6 bases lay between the germline ends. CDR3 length: 13 residues. The germline CDR1 and CDR2 sequences are LNHNV and YYDKDF (reference sequence). The CDR3 region is CATSSREANVLTF. Here the CDR3 DNA reads TGTGCCACCAGCAGCCGGGAGGCCAACGTCCTGACTTTC.

CDR3 sequence: CASSVIPGNTIYF. CDR3 DNA: TGTGCCAGCAGTGTTATCCCTGGAAACACCATATATTTT. V is TRBV2 and J is TRBJ1-3; no reliable D call. The V gene's germline CDR1 is SNHLY and CDR2 FYNNEI. The CDR3 covers 13 residues. Deletions cut 4 bases from V and 2 bases from J, with 6 bases between. The entire variable domain, with the rest obtained from reference TRBV2 and TRBJ1-3, is as follows: EPEVTQTPSHQVTQMGQEVILRCVPISNHLYFYWYRQILGQKVEFLVSFYNNEISEKSEIFDDQFSVERPDGSNFTLKIRSTKLEDSAMYFCASSVIPGNTIYFGEGSWLTVV.

The chain uses TRBV9 and TRBJ2-7; 9 nucleotides line up with TRBD1. Trimming cost V 0 bases and J 3 bases; bases outside gene matches: 1. The CDR3 contains 14 residues. Germline V gene lookup returns CDR1 SGDLS and CDR2 YYNGEE. The CDR3 here is CASSVGGQGYEQYF. CDR3 DNA: TGTGCCAGCAGCGTAGGGGGACAGGGCTACGAGCAGTACTTC.

This sequence joins TRBV5-1 and TRBJ1-4; tentative D call: TRBD1 (6 bases). Germline CDR1 SGHRS, CDR2 YFSETQ. CDR3 length: 15 residues. V lost 1 base and J lost 5, with 12 bases in between. CDR3 protein: CASSLIPGENEKLFF. The CDR3 nucleotides read TGCGCCAGCAGCTTGATTCCAGGGGAAAATGAAAAACTGTTTTTT.

J is TRBJ1-6 and V is TRBV6-1, with unresolved D. The CDR3 sequence is 15 residues long. Trimming took 2 bases from V and 6 from J, leaving 11 bases between them. Germline lookup yields CDR1 MNHNS and CDR2 SASEGT. The CDR3 here is CASSELGYSNSPLHF. CDR3 coding DNA: TGTGCCAGCAGTGAACTAGGGTATAGTAATTCACCCCTCCACTTT.

The chain employs TRBV10-3 and TRBJ1-2; 8 bases map to TRBD1. The CDR3 runs to 15 residues. Germline CDR1 reads ENHRY; CDR2 reads SYGVKD. The junction had 8 bases not matched to a gene; V was cut back by 2 bases and J by 6 bases. CDR3 bases: TGTGCCATCAGTGAGCCCTCAGGGGGCGCCCATGGCTACACCTTC. It is translated as CAISEPSGGAHGYTF.

This chain links TRBV2 with TRBJ1-1; D not certain. V gave up 6 bases and J gave up 6 bases, with 17 bases separating them. The CDR3 spans 14 residues. CDR1 and CDR2 (germline): SNHLY, FYNNEI. CDR3 DNA sequence: TGTGCCAGCAGCGGACCGACCACAAGGTCTGAAGCTTTCTTT. Residues: CASSGPTTRSEAFF.

The V and J genes are TRBV19 and TRBJ2-1, with TRBD2 matching over 10 bases. The germline CDR1 and CDR2 sequences are LNHDA and SQIVND (reference sequence). Trimming cost V 8 bases and J 7 bases; bases outside gene matches: 11. This CDR3 comprises 15 residues. CDR3 DNA sequence: TGTGCCAGTCGCCTGGGGGCTAGCGGGAGAAATGAGCAGTTCTTC. It codes for CASRLGASGRNEQFF.